These 16 T cell receptor beta chains were sequenced from one sample in a study of T cells in Graves' hyperthyroidism and ophthalmopathy. Regions amplified from RNA transcripts were the TCR beta CDR3 regions. HTBI primers drove first-round RT-PCR of the TCR CDR3. TCRdb recomputed calls from the multiplex PCR reads with MiXCR, one row per CDR3 protein. The sample records 250,000 to 300,000 distinct CDR3 sequences, 12% to 15% being singletons. The sequenced sample was blood. These receptors were collected from a woman between 40 and 55 years old with Graves' hyperthyroidism.

The V gene is TRBV5-4, the J gene TRBJ1-4, with D tentatively TRBD1 (6 bases). Trimming shortened V by 4 bases and J by 4 bases, and 14 bases separated the two germline ends. This CDR3 comprises 15 residues. Germline V gene sequence: CDR1 SGHNT, CDR2 YYREEE (reference sequence). In DNA form, the CDR3 reads TGTGCCAGCAGCGTCCGGTCAGGGGATAATGAAAAACTGTTTTTT. Translation gives CASSVRSGDNEKLFF.

This clonotype showed up many times. The V and J genes are TRBV6-1 and TRBJ2-5, with TRBD2 matching over 7 bases. Trimming took 6 bases from V and 2 from J; bases not matched to a gene: 6. The CDR3 has 14 amino acids. Germline values: CDR1 MNHNS, CDR2 SASEGT. This chain's CDR3 is CASRNPGGQETQYF. CDR3 nucleotides: TGTGCCAGCAGAAACCCGGGAGGACAAGAGACCCAGTACTTC.

This clonotype has at least ten counts. This chain connects TRBV11-3 to TRBJ2-7; 15 nucleotides agree with TRBD2. The V gene end was trimmed by 3 bases and the J gene end by 6 bases; junction bases not matched to a gene: 6. CDR1 is SGHNT and CDR2 is YENEEA in the germline V gene. The length of the CDR3 is 16 residues. The CDR3 region is CASSFPGTSGRSEQYF. In DNA form, the CDR3 reads TGTGCCAGCAGCTTTCCCGGGACTAGCGGGAGGAGCGAGCAGTACTTC.

This sequence joins TRBV7-7 and TRBJ1-1; D gene uncertain. The CDR3 is made up of 14 amino acids. CDR1 and CDR2 (germline): SSHAT, FNYEAQ (reference sequence). The germline V and J ends were trimmed by 11 bases and 8 bases, with 24 bases remaining between them. The CDR3 is CARTYSSPPQEAFF. The CDR3 DNA reads as TGTGCCCGCACCTACAGTTCCCCACCCCAAGAAGCTTTCTTT.

V gene TRBV3-1 combines with J gene TRBJ1-5; D is ambiguous. The V end was cut by 4 bases, the J end by 7 bases, with 11 bases between. Per germline, CDR1 LGHDT and CDR2 YNNKEL (reference sequence). The CDR3 has 13 amino acids. Here the CDR3 DNA reads TGTGCCAGCAGCCTCTCAGTTCGGCAGCCCCAGCATTTT. This codes for CASSLSVRQPQHF. Filled out from reference TRBV3-1 and TRBJ1-5, the complete variable domain reads DTAVSQTPKYLVTQMGNDKSIKCEQNLGHDTMYWYKQDSKKFLKIMFSYNNKELIINETVPNRFSPKSPDKAHLNLHINSLELGDSAVYFCASSLSVRQPQHFGDGTRLSIL.

This clonotype was recorded many times. V gene TRBV5-1 combines with J gene TRBJ1-4; D is ambiguous. The germline V and J ends were trimmed by 0 bases and 0 bases, with 9 bases remaining between them. The CDR3 consists of 16 residues. Germline CDR1 reads SGHRS; CDR2 reads YFSETQ. The CDR3: CASSLGPQATNEKLFF. DNA for the CDR3: TGCGCCAGCAGCTTGGGCCCCCAGGCAACTAATGAAAAACTGTTTTTT. The whole variable domain, remainder taken from reference TRBV5-1 and TRBJ1-4, is KAGVTQTPRYLIKTRGQQVTLSCSPISGHRSVSWYQQTPGQGLQFLFEYFSETQRNKGNFPGRFSGRQFSNSRSEMNVSTLELGDSALYLCASSLGPQATNEKLFFGSGTQLSVL.

This clonotype was observed a handful of times. A much larger clonotype is one base distant, so this may be a read error. The chain's CDR3 is CASRSALSGDTQYF. Written as DNA, the CDR3 is TGTGCCAGCAGGTCGGCCCTATCCGGGGATACGCAGTATTTT. The rearrangement joins TRBV28 to TRBJ2-3; no definite D call. The V gene lost 6 bases and the J gene lost 6 bases, with 16 bases spanning the gap. Germline loops: CDR1 MDHEN, CDR2 SYDVKM. The CDR3 runs to 14 residues.

This clonotype was seen ten or more times. The gene calls are TRBV18 and TRBJ1-1; unclear D gene. The CDR3 has 13 residues. The germline V gene has CDR1 KGHSH and CDR2 LQKENI. V lost 2 bases, J lost 3 bases, and 7 bases lay in between. The CDR3 loop reads CASSPRTDTEAFF. The CDR3 region has the DNA TGTGCCAGCTCACCAAGAACTGACACTGAAGCTTTCTTT.

This clonotype was counted between two and nine times. The rearrangement joins TRBV6-6 to TRBJ1-2; D gene ambiguous. Between the trimmed V and J ends, which lost 2 bases and 2 bases, there was a span of 9 bases. CDR1 and CDR2 (germline): MNHNY, SVGAGI (reference sequence). CDR3 size: 14 residues. CDR3 in amino acids: CASSYQSSNYGYTF. CDR3 DNA sequence: TGTGCCAGCAGTTACCAGAGTTCAAACTATGGCTACACCTTC.

Many counts were recorded for this clonotype. The chain couples TRBV27 to TRBJ2-7; TRBD1 agrees at 8 bases. The V gene's germline CDR1 is MNHEY and CDR2 SMNVEV (reference sequence). The CDR3 is made up of 16 amino acids. V lost 5 bases, J lost 7 bases, and 16 bases stayed unmatched. The CDR3 nucleotides are TGTGCCAGCAGTGCCACCCGACAGGGGTCAGCCTTTGAGCAGTACTTC. Translating gives CASSATRQGSAFEQYF.

In this sample, this clonotype turned up many times. The chain couples TRBV12-3 or TRBV12-4 to TRBJ1-6; 9 nucleotides align to TRBD1. V shed 8 bases and J 11 bases; nucleotides not matched to a gene: 10. This CDR3 has 14 amino acids. DNA for the CDR3: TGTGCCAGCGGGCACAGGGGGCGGAACCCACCCCTCCACTTT. Protein sequence: CASGHRGRNPPLHF.

This clonotype has at least ten counts. The CDR3 DNA follows: TGTGCCAGCAGCGTAGAGCCCCTACTTAGCAGGGCGGATGGCTACACCTTC. Translating it yields CASSVEPLLSRADGYTF. J is TRBJ1-2 and V is TRBV28; a weak D match, TRBD1 (5 bases). Germline-derived CDR1 and CDR2 are MDHEN and SYDVKM. Trimming pared 6 bases from V and 6 bases from J, leaving 26 bases between. This CDR3 region has 17 residues.

In this sample, this clonotype turned up many times. The gene calls are TRBV6-1 and TRBJ1-2; 8 nucleotides align to TRBD1. Trimming took 5 bases from V and 8 from J; bases not matched to a gene: 7. In germline, CDR1 is MNHNS, CDR2 SASEGT. The CDR3 totals 13 residues. Written as DNA, the CDR3 is TGTGCCAGCAGTTCGGCCAGGGGGCTAGGCTACACCTTC. Amino acids: CASSSARGLGYTF.

This clonotype was recorded at least ten times. The chain joins TRBV20-1 to TRBJ2-7, with D possibly TRBD1 on 6 matching bases. The CDR3 is made up of 14 amino acids. Trimming pared 1 base from V and 6 bases from J, leaving 16 bases between. The V gene's germline CDR1 is DFQATT and CDR2 SNEGSKA (reference sequence). In DNA, the CDR3 is TGCAGTGCTAGAGGGCCAAAAACAGGGATCGAGCAGTACTTC. Translated: CSARGPKTGIEQYF.

This clonotype was seen many times. The genes are TRBV18 and TRBJ1-1; perhaps TRBD1 as D (6 bases). V was cut by 4 bases and J by 10 bases, with 13 bases left in between. The CDR3 consists of 12 residues. Germline V gives CDR1 KGHSH, CDR2 LQKENI. CDR3 residues: CASSQGGEGAFF. In DNA, the CDR3 is TGTGCCAGCTCACAAGGGGGAGAAGGAGCTTTCTTT.

This clonotype has more than one count but fewer than ten. The V and J genes are TRBV6-1 and TRBJ2-5, with TRBD1 matching 8 bases. Germline assignment: CDR1 MNHNS and CDR2 SASEGT. The CDR3 is 13 residues long. V gave up 8 bases and J gave up 10 bases; unmatched junction bases: 12. CDR3 DNA: TGTGCCAGCCGACAGGGGCCTTGGGAGGACCAGTACTTC. Amino acids: CASRQGPWEDQYF.